Listed below are T cell receptor beta chains from one sample, sequenced in a study of cytomegalovirus exposure and HLA in healthy donors. Measured with immunoSEQ multiplex PCR; TCRdb has only the in-frame clones, and not every one. Seen here are approximately 150,000 clones, approximately 67% observed once, and the top ten hold approximately 4.5%. The specimen sequenced was PBMCs. Receptors originate from a woman under 30 in good health and CMV-seropositive. Both conserved end residues are part of each CDR3. The D gene is left open where the match is weak. Clone size appears in some rows only: once, few, many, or a class for an expanded clone.

>14|TRBJ2-2|TRBV15|NA|NA
CATKPVTNTGELFF
TGTGCCACCAAACCGGTCACCAACACCGGGGAGCTGTTTTTT
>15|TRBJ2-7|TRBV27|NA|TRBD2
CASSLVSGSNDEQYF
TGTGCCAGCAGTTTGGTGAGCGGGAGTAACGACGAGCAGTACTTC
>12|TRBJ1-1|TRBV6-1|NA|TRBD1
CASRPTGGEAFF
TGTGCCAGCAGACCCACAGGGGGCGAAGCTTTCTTT
>16|TRBJ2-1|TRBV7-3|NA|NA
CASSLKIWATYNEQFF
TGTGCCAGCAGCTTAAAAATATGGGCTACCTACAATGAGCAGTTCTTC
>15|TRBJ1-2|TRBV27|NA|TRBD1
CASSRRTGGDYGYTF
TGTGCCAGCAGTCGGCGGACAGGGGGCGACTATGGCTACACCTTC
>16|TRBJ1-1|TRBV4-1|NA|NA
CASSQGQRAANTEAFF
TGCGCCAGCAGCCAAGGGCAGAGGGCGGCGAACACTGAAGCTTTCTTT
>14|TRBJ2-2|TRBV28|NA|TRBD1
CASSSGQGTGELFF
TGTGCCAGCAGCTCGGGACAGGGCACCGGGGAGCTGTTTTTT
>12|TRBJ1-2|TRBV10-2|once|NA
CATSQGMDGYTF
TGCGCCACTTCGCAGGGGATGGATGGCTACACCTTC
>19|TRBJ2-1|TRBV7-2|NA|NA
CASSLGWGRVKPKDNEQFF
TGTGCCAGCAGCTTAGGATGGGGCAGGGTTAAACCAAAAGACAATGAGCAGTTCTTC
>12|TRBJ1-2|TRBV7-9|NA|NA
CASRSGLYGYTF
TGTGCCAGCAGGTCAGGGTTGTATGGCTACACCTTC
>15|TRBJ2-2|TRBV28|few|TRBD1
CASTRGTGDTGELFF
TGTGCCAGCACCAGAGGGACAGGGGACACCGGGGAGCTGTTTTTT
>12|TRBJ2-7|TRBV27|NA|NA
CASSRAGYEQYF
TGTGCCAGCAGTCGGGCGGGTTACGAGCAGTACTTC
>16|TRBJ1-2|TRBV18|NA|TRBD1
CASSPTTGGESYGYTF
TGTGCCAGCTCACCAACAACAGGGGGCGAGAGCTATGGCTACACCTTC
>16|TRBJ2-3|TRBV5-4|few|NA
CASSSGGQGVTDTQYF
TGTGCCAGCAGCAGCGGGGGACAGGGTGTGACAGATACGCAGTATTTT
>13|TRBJ1-5|TRBV5-1|few|NA
CASSYQGNQPQHF
TGCGCCAGCAGCTACCAGGGTAATCAGCCCCAGCATTTT
>14|TRBJ2-7|TRBV14|few|NA
CASSYQGGAYEQYF
TGTGCCAGCAGCTATCAGGGAGGAGCCTACGAGCAGTACTTC
>13|TRBJ2-7|TRBV6-1|few|NA
CAAGAGTSYEQYF
TGTGCCGCGGGGGCAGGGACCAGTTACGAGCAGTACTTC
>15|TRBJ1-3|TRBV9|NA|NA
CASSPRTAGGNTIYF
TGTGCCAGCAGCCCCCGGACAGCAGGTGGAAACACCATATATTTT
>14|TRBJ2-5|TRBV10-3|NA|TRBD1
CAISPGQGAEEQYF
TGTGCCATCAGCCCGGGACAGGGGGCAGAAGAGCAGTACTTC
>12|TRBJ2-7|TRBV6-6|NA|TRBD1
CASSPTGHEQYF
TGTGCCAGCAGCCCGACAGGGCACGAGCAGTACTTC
>16|TRBJ2-7|TRBV28|NA|TRBD1
CASRIPNSQGAGEQYF
TGTGCCAGCAGAATACCCAACTCACAGGGGGCGGGCGAGCAGTACTTC
>16|TRBJ2-5|TRBV5-8|NA|TRBD2
CASRNIRTSGLETQYF
TGTGCCAGCAGGAATATCCGGACTAGCGGGTTGGAGACCCAGTACTTC
>18|TRBJ1-2|TRBV28|NA|TRBD1
CASSTPGQGRRGAGVYTF
TGTGCCAGCAGTACCCCTGGACAGGGGCGAAGGGGTGCGGGGGTCTACACCTTC
>14|TRBJ2-5|TRBV18|NA|TRBD2
CASSRGLAQETQYF
TGTGCCAGCTCACGCGGACTAGCGCAAGAGACCCAGTACTTC
>14|TRBJ1-6|TRBV7-2|once|TRBD1
CASSFRQGNSPLHF
TGTGCCAGCAGCTTTAGACAGGGGAATTCACCCCTCCACTTT